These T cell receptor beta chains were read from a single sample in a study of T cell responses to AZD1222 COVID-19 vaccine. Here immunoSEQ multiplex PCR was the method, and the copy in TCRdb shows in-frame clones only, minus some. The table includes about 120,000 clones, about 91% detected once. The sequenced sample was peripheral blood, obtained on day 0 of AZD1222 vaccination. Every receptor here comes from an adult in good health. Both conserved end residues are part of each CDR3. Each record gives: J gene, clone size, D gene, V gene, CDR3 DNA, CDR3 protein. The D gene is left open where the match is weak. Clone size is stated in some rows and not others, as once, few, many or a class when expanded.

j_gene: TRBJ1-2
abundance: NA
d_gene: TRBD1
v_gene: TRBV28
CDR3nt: TGTGCCAGCAGTACACTCCGGGACAGGGAGGAGTATGGCTACACCTTC
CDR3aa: CASSTLRDREEYGYTF

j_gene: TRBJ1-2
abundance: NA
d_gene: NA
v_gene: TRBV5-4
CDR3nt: TGTGCCAGCAGCTCTCTCGACAGTTATGGCTACACCTTC
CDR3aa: CASSSLDSYGYTF

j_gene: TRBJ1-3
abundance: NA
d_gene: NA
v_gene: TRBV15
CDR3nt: TGTGCCACCAGCAGGAAGGGGGTAATCAGCTCTGGAAACACCATATATTTT
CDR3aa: CATSRKGVISSGNTIYF

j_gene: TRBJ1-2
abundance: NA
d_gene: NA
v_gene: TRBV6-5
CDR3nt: TGTGCCAGCAGGTCTTTTACAGAGTTGTTTAATGGCTACACCTTC
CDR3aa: CASRSFTELFNGYTF

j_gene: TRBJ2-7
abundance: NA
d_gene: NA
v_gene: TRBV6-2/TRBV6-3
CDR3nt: TGTGCCAGCAGTTACTCCCCTCGAGCTGGGTCCTACGAGCAGTACTTC
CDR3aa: CASSYSPRAGSYEQYF

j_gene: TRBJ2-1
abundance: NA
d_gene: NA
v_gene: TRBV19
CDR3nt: TGTGCCAGTAGTATAGTGGGTTATGAGCAGTTCTTC
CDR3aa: CASSIVGYEQFF

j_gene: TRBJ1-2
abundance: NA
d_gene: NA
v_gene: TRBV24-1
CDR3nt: TGTGCCACCAGTGATCCGGCCTCTAACTATGGCTACACCTTC
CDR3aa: CATSDPASNYGYTF

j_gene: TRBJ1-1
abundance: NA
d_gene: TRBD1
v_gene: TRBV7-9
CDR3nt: TGTGCCAGCAGCTTTCCAGGGGGGTCGATCACTGAAGCTTTCTTT
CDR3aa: CASSFPGGSITEAFF

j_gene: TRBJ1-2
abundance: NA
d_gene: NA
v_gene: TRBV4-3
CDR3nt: TGCGCCAGCAGCCAAGACGAGAACCGGGGCCTCTATGGCTACACCTTC
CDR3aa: CASSQDENRGLYGYTF

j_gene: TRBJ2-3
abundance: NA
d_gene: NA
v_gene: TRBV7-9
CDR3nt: TGTGCCAGCAGCTTGGTGGTCGGGACGGCGGCCGATACGCAGTATTTT
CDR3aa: CASSLVVGTAADTQYF

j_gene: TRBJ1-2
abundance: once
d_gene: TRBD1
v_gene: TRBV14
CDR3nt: TGTGCCAGCAGCCAAGATCACAGGGGCGGCTACACCTTC
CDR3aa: CASSQDHRGGYTF

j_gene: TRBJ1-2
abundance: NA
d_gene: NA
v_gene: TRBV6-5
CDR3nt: TGTGCCTCCCGCGGCCATCCCGAGGGCTATGGCTACACCTTC
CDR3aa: CASRGHPEGYGYTF

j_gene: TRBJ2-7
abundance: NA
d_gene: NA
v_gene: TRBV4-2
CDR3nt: TGTGCCAGCAGCCAAGATGAGCTGGCTTACGAGCAGTACTTC
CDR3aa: CASSQDELAYEQYF

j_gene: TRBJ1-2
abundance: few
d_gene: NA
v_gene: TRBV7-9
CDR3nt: TGTGCCAGCAGCCACTCCCGACAGGTGGCATATGGCTACACCTTC
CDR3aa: CASSHSRQVAYGYTF

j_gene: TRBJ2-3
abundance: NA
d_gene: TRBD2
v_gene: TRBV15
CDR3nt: TGTGCCACCAGCAGACGGGGGGGCCCTCGTTATGCAGATACGCAGTATTTT
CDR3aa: CATSRRGGPRYADTQYF

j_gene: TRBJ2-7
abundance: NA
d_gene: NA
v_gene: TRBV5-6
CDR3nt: TGTGCCAGCAGCTTGGAGGGGGGAGAGAGCTCCTACGAGCAGTACTTC
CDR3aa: CASSLEGGESSYEQYF

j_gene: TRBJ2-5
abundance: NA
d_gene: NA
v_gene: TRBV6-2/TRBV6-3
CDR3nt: TGTGCCAGCAGTTCCAGGGGTTTAGTGGAGACCCAGTACTTC
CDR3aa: CASSSRGLVETQYF

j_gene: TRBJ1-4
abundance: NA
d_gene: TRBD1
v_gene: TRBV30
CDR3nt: TGTGCCTGGAGTCCGAATAACTCAGGGGGCGGAAAACTGTTTTTT
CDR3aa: CAWSPNNSGGGKLFF

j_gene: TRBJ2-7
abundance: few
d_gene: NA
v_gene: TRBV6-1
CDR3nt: TGTGCCAGCAGTGAAGGCCAGAACTACGAGCAGTACTTC
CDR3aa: CASSEGQNYEQYF

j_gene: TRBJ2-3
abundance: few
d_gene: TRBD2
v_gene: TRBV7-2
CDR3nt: TGTGCCAGCAGCTTAGGGACTAGCGGTCGAGATACGCAGTATTTT
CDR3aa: CASSLGTSGRDTQYF

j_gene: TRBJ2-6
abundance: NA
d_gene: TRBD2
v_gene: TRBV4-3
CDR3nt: TGCGCCAGCAGCCAAGGGCGGGGGAATGGGGCCAACGTCCTGACTTTC
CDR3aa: CASSQGRGNGANVLTF

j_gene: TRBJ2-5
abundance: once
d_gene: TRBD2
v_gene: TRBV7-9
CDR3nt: TGTGCCAGCAGCTTCTCGGGAGGGGAGACCCAGTACTTC
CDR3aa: CASSFSGGETQYF

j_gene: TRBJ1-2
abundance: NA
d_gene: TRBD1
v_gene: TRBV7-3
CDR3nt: TGTGCCAGCAGCCGGACAGGGGGCGCTTCCAATGGCTACACCTTC
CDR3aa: CASSRTGGASNGYTF

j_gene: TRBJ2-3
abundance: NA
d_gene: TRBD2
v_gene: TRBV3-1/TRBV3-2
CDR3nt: TGTGCCAGCAGCCAAGTCGCTAGCGGGGAATTAGATACGCAGTATTTT
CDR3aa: CASSQVASGELDTQYF

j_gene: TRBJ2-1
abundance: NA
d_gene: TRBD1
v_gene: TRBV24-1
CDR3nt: TGTGCCACCAGTGATTTTAGGGGACAGGGGGTCAATGAGCAGTTCTTC
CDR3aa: CATSDFRGQGVNEQFF

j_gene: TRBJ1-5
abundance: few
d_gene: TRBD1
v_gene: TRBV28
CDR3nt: TGTGCCAGCAGTACCGACAGGGGGATAAATCAGCCCCAGCATTTT
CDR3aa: CASSTDRGINQPQHF

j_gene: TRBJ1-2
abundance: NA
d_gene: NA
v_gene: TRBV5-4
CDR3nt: TGTGCCAGCAGCTTGGTCGGCCAGGAAGTTACCTATGGCTACACCTTC
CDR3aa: CASSLVGQEVTYGYTF

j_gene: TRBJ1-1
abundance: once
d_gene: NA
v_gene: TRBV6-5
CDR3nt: TGTGCCAGCAGTCGAGGAAGGACGAACACTGAAGCTTTCTTT
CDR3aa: CASSRGRTNTEAFF

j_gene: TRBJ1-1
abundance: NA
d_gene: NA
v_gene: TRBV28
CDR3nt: TGTGCCAGCAACCAAAGAGGGGCAGGGAAATTGAACACTGAAGCTTTCTTT
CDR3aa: CASNQRGAGKLNTEAFF

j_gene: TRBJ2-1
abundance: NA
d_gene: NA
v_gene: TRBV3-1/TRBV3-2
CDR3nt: TGTGCCAGCAGCCAAGTCCGTAAGGGGCGTTGGGGGAATGAGCAGTTCTTC
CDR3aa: CASSQVRKGRWGNEQFF

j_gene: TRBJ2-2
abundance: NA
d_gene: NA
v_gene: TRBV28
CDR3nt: TGTGCCAGCAGTTCTGGGGGCACCGGGGAGCTGTTTTTT
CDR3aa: CASSSGGTGELFF

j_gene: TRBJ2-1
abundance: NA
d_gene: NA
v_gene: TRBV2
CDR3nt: TGTGCCAGCGTACGGGGGGCTAACCAGAACAATGAGCAGTTCTTC
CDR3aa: CASVRGANQNNEQFF

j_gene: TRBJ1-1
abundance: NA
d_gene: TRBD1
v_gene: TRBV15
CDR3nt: TGTGCCACCAGCAGAGGAAGGGGGACAGGGGTGAACACTGAAGCTTTCTTT
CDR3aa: CATSRGRGTGVNTEAFF

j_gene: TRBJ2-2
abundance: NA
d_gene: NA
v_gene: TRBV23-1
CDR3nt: TGCGCCAGCAGTCAATCGAGGGGGAAGAACACCGGGGAGCTGTTTTTT
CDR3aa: CASSQSRGKNTGELFF

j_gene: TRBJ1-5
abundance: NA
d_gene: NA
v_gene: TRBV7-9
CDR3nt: TGTGCCAGCAGCCCGGTTCGGGCGGGACCCGAGCCCCAGCATTTT
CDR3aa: CASSPVRAGPEPQHF

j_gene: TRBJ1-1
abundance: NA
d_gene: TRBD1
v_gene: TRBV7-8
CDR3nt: TGTGCCAGCAGCTTGGGACAGGGCCGCTACAACACTGAAGCTTTCTTT
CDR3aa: CASSLGQGRYNTEAFF

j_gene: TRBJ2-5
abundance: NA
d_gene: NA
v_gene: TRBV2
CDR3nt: TGTGCCAGCAGTCCGGGAGAAGAGACCCAGTACTTC
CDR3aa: CASSPGEETQYF

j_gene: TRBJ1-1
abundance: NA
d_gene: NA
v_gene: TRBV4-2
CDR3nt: TGTGCCAGCAGCCAAGTTAATAATATGGGAGCTTTCTTT
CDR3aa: CASSQVNNMGAFF

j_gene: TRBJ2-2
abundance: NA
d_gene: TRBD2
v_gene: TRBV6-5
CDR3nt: TGTGCCAGCAGTTGGAGCGGGGTGAACACCGGGGAGCTGTTTTTT
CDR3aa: CASSWSGVNTGELFF